This T cell receptor (beta chain) was sequenced in a study of cytomegalovirus exposure and HLA in healthy donors. Overall study results and limits: Later analysis suggested most CMV-associated TCR beta chains were HLA-restricted. It has been reported that TCR beta sequences accurately predicted the HLA-A and HLA-B alleles of most subjects. Among the most significant clusters, several appeared linked to common viral pathogens in a later analysis.

Trimming removed 3 bases at V and 8 bases at J, with 10 bases between. The germline CDR1 and CDR2 sequences are MDHEN and SYDVKM. The CDR3 extends over 12 amino acids. In regard to this clone: Its antigen is unknown.

PCR was performed using 60 Vbeta and 13 Jbeta primers. Repertoires were generated with immunoSEQ multiplex PCR, while TCRdb's copy carries only in-frame clones and drops some. The table lists 150,000 or so clones, approximately 82% of them singletons. The rearrangement links TRBV28 to TRBJ1-2; a weak D match, TRBD1 (6 bases). The TCR originated in a man in his late teens or twenties in good health and CMV-seropositive. The sample consisted of PBMCs. The CDR3 DNA reads TGTGCCAGCAGTTTCCTACAGGGAGGCTACACCTTC. It specifies CASSFLQGGYTF.